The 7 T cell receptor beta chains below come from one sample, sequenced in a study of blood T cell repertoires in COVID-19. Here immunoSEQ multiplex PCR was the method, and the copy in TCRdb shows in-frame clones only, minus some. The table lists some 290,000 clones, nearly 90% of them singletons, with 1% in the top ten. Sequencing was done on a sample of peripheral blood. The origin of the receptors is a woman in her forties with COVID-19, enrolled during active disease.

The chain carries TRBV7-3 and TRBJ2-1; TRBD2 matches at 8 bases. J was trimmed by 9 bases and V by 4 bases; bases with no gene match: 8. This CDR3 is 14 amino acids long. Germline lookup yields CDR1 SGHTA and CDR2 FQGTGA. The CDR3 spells CASSSTPTSVEQFF. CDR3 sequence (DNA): TGTGCCAGCAGCTCAACCCCGACTAGCGTTGAGCAGTTCTTC.

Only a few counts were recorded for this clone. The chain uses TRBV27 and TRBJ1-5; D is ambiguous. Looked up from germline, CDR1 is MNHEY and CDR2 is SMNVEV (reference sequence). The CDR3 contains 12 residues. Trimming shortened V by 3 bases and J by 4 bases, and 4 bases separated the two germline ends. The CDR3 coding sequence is TGTGCCAGCAGTTTTCAGAATCAGCCCCAGCATTTT. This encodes CASSFQNQPQHF.

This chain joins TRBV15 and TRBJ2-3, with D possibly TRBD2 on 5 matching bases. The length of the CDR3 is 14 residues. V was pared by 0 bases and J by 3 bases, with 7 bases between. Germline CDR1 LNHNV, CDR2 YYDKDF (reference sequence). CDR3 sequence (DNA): TGTGCCACCAGCAGAGATCGGGAAACAGATACGCAGTATTTT. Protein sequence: CATSRDRETDTQYF.

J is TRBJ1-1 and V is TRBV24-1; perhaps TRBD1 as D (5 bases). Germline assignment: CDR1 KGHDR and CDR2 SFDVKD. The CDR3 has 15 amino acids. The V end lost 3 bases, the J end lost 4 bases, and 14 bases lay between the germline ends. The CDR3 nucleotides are TGTGCCACCAGTGATACCAGGGATGGCGGCACTGAAGCTTTCTTT. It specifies CATSDTRDGGTEAFF.

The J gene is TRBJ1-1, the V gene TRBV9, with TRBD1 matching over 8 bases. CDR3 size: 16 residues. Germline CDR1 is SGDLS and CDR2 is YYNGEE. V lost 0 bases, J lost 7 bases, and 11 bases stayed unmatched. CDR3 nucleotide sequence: TGTGCCAGCAGCGTAGCCCCGCTAACAGGGGGTCATGAAGCTTTCTTT. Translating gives CASSVAPLTGGHEAFF.

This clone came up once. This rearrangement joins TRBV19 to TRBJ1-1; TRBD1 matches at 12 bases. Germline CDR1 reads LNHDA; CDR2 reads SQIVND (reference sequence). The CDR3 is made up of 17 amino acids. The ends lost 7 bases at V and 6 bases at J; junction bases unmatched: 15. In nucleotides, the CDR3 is TGTGCCAGTAAACCGGGACAGGGGGCAGTTAGTGGTTCTGAAGCTTTCTTT. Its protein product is CASKPGQGAVSGSEAFF.

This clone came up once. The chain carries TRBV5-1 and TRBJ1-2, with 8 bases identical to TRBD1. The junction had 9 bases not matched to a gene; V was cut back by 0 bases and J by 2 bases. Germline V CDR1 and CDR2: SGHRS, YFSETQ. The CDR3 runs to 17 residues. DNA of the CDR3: TGCGCCAGCAGCTTGGGGGGACAGGAAAGGAGAAACTATGGCTACACCTTC. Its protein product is CASSLGGQERRNYGYTF.